This is a list of T cell receptor beta chains from one sample in a study of blood T cell repertoires in COVID-19. The table came from immunoSEQ multiplex PCR; TCRdb's copy has only in-frame clones and leaves some out. The sample lists around 330,000 clones; roughly 86% were seen once. The sequencing sample was made of PBMCs or T cells enriched from blood (not recorded which). The origin of the receptors is a woman aged 18-35 years who had recovered from COVID-19. CDR3s leave out the opening cysteine and the closing phenylalanine or tryptophan.

j_gene,v_gene,CDR3aa
TRBJ2-1,TRBV5-4,ASSLAPGQGDDEQF
TRBJ1-5,TRBV7-8,ASSRDRVGQPQH
TRBJ1-5,TRBV2,ASSEDRGFSQPQH
TRBJ1-5,TRBV5-5,ASSPGQAGQPQH
TRBJ1-5,TRBV4-1,ASSRAAISNQPQH
TRBJ2-7,TRBV28,ASSLSQGYSYEQY
TRBJ2-1,TRBV7-9,ASSSPPAGVNEQF
TRBJ2-1,TRBV19,ASSIDRTRREQF
TRBJ2-3,TRBV7-8,ASSLDLAPNTQY
TRBJ1-1,TRBV29-1,SVTGTWSDTEAF
TRBJ1-1,TRBV7-3,ASSLKGGSTEAF
TRBJ2-2,TRBV5-4,ASSLNHRVDTGELF
TRBJ1-1,TRBV7-2,ASSLSTGTEAF
TRBJ1-4,TRBV7-8,ASTDYEANEKLF
TRBJ2-1,TRBV27,ASIRLAGPNEQF
TRBJ1-1,TRBV19,ASSHRQIIGNTEAF
TRBJ1-1,TRBV28,ASITENTEAF
TRBJ2-7,TRBV4-3,ASSQEEGDIHEQY
TRBJ2-1,TRBV5-5,ASSLGAGGSYNEQF
TRBJ1-6,TRBV5-1,ASSLGSGINSPLH
TRBJ2-5,TRBV7-2,ASRGRAQETQY
TRBJ1-1,TRBV7-4,ASSSREDTFEAF
TRBJ2-7,TRBV7-8,ASTRFSGGAYEQY
TRBJ1-3,TRBV4-3,ASSPTGVGNTIY
TRBJ2-1,TRBV9,ASSVSGLAGDGEQF